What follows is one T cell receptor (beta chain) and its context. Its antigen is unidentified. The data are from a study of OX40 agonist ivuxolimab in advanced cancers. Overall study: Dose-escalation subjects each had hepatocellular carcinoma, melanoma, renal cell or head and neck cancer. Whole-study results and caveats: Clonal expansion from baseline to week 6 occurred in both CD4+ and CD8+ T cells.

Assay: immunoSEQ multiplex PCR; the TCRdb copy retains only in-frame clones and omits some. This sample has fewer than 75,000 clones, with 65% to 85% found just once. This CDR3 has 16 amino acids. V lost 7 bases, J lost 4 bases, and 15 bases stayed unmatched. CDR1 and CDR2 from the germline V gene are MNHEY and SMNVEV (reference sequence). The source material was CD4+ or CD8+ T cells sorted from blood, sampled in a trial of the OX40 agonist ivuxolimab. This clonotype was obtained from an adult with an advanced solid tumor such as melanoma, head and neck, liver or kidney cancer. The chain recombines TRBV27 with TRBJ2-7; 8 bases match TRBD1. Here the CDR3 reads CASNKPPRQGKYEQYV. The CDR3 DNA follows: TGTGCCAGCAACAAACCCCCCAGACAGGGGAAGTACGAGCAGTACGTC.